This paragraph reports one TCR beta chain. These data belong to a study of blood T cell repertoires in COVID-19. Original processing methods: Amplification of reference gene primers provided the estimated nucleated cell counts. Method: immunoSEQ multiplex PCR; TCRdb's copy keeps in-frame clones and lacks some. V and J calls plus clone size are reproduced from that table; the DNA served to infer D and trimming. The data contain 350,000 to 400,000 clones, 90% to 95% of them singletons. The TCR comes from a woman between 40 and 50 years old who had been exposed to COVID-19. Sequencing was done on a sample of PBMCs or T cells enriched from blood (not recorded which).

Here the CDR3 reads CASSFNSVQQSTEAFF. The CDR3 nucleotides read TGCGCCAGCAGCTTTAATTCCGTACAGCAGAGCACTGAAGCTTTCTTT. The chain has TRBV5-1 and TRBJ1-1, with D unclear. CDR3 size: 16 residues. In germline, CDR1 is SGHRS, CDR2 YFSETQ. Trimming cost V 2 bases and J 4 bases, with 18 bases left between them.